One and the same sample provided the 10 T cell receptor beta chains below, sequenced in a study of blood T cell repertoires in COVID-19. TCRdb keeps only in-frame clones here, not all; method: immunoSEQ multiplex PCR. The repertoire includes some 270,000 clones, 80% to 90% of them detected once, and approximately 4% sits in the top ten. The sample consisted of PBMCs or T cells enriched from blood (not recorded which). These receptors all come from a woman aged 25 to 45 with acute COVID-19.

V usage is TRBV3-1 (or the pseudogene TRBV3-2) and J usage is TRBJ2-7; D not certain. This CDR3 region has 12 residues. Trimming shortened V by 2 bases and J by 4 bases, and 6 bases separated the two germline ends. Germline V gene sequence: CDR1 LGHDT, CDR2 YNNKEL (reference sequence). CDR3 nucleotides: TGTGCCAGCAGCCAAACTCTTTACGAGCAGTACTTC. Translated, it gives CASSQTLYEQYF.

The J gene is TRBJ1-5, the V gene TRBV27; TRBD1 might be the D (5 bases). The CDR3 has 15 amino acids. Germline V gives CDR1 MNHEY, CDR2 SMNVEV (reference sequence). V was cut by 5 bases and J by 3 bases, with 14 bases left in between. DNA of the CDR3: TGTGCCAGCAGTCCACTTGACAGCCTCAATCAGCCCCAGCATTTT. Encoded protein: CASSPLDSLNQPQHF.

In its sample, this clone was seen once. The chain uses TRBV6-5 and TRBJ2-7, with 7 bases identical to TRBD2. The germline CDR1 and CDR2 sequences are MNHEY and SVGAGI. The CDR3 spans 14 residues. V gave up 3 bases and J gave up 4 bases; unmatched junction bases: 6. For the CDR3, the DNA is TGTGCCAGCAGTTATGGGGAACTAGCGTACGAGCAGTACTTC. Translating gives CASSYGELAYEQYF.

The chain is built from TRBV6-5 and TRBJ1-5; D is perhaps TRBD1 (5 bases). The CDR3 totals 15 residues. From germline, CDR1 is MNHEY and CDR2 SVGAGI. Trimming took off 0 bases at V and 6 bases at J, with 12 bases between the two ends. CDR3 in DNA: TGTGCCAGCAGTTACTCGACGGGGGAGGGTCAGCCCCAGCATTTT. Its protein is CASSYSTGEGQPQHF.

The chain couples TRBV13 to TRBJ2-5; 7 bases line up with TRBD2. CDR1 PRHDT and CDR2 FYEKMQ come from the germline V gene (reference sequence). V lost 1 base to trimming and J lost 4 bases; unmatched junction nucleotides: 12. The CDR3 runs to 17 residues. The CDR3 spells CASSLVSSGLPGETQYF. CDR3 nucleotides: TGTGCCAGCAGCTTAGTGTCTAGCGGACTCCCGGGAGAGACCCAGTACTTC.

The chain combines TRBV5-4 with TRBJ1-4, with TRBD1 matching 7 bases. The J segment lost 6 bases and the V segment lost 0 bases, leaving 11 bases of the junction unmatched. CDR1 is SGHNT and CDR2 is YYREEE in the germline V gene (reference sequence). The CDR3 covers 17 residues. The CDR3 region has the DNA TGTGCCAGCAGCTTGGCCCCCCGAGACAGGGCGGATGAAAAACTGTTTTTT. It is translated as CASSLAPRDRADEKLFF.

The chain carries TRBV14 and TRBJ1-2; perhaps TRBD1 as D (5 bases). This CDR3 spans 14 amino acids. Per germline, CDR1 SGHDN and CDR2 FVKESK. V dropped 1 base and J dropped 4 bases, with 10 bases sitting between them. In nucleotides, the CDR3 is TGTGCCAGCAGCCAAGTAGGGGTGAGCTATGGCTACACCTTC. Its protein is CASSQVGVSYGYTF. Supplemented by reference TRBV14 and TRBJ1-2, the full variable domain reads EAGVTQFPSHSVIEKGQTVTLRCDPISGHDNLYWYRRVMGKEIKFLLHFVKESKQDESGMPNNRFLAERTGGTYSTLKVQPAELEDSGVYFCASSQVGVSYGYTFGSGTRLTVV.

The J gene is TRBJ2-7, the V gene TRBV19; TRBD1 matches at 9 bases. V lost 3 bases and J lost 3; bases outside the gene matches: 15. This CDR3 contains 18 residues. The germline V gene has CDR1 LNHDA and CDR2 SQIVND (reference sequence). The CDR3 coding sequence is TGTGCCAGTAGTATTTTGTTCTCCACAGGGGGCGTCAACTACGAGCAGTACTTC. It encodes CASSILFSTGGVNYEQYF.

CDR3 DNA sequence: TGTGCCAGCAGCTTAGGGGGAGGCCCATACAATGAGCAGTTCTTC. This gives the protein CASSLGGGPYNEQFF. The rearrangement links TRBV11-2 to TRBJ2-1; TRBD2 might be the D (6 bases). The CDR3 extends over 15 amino acids. The germline V and J ends were trimmed by 1 base and 4 bases, with 11 bases remaining between them. Germline V gives CDR1 SGHAT, CDR2 FQNNGV.

The chain employs TRBV7-8 and TRBJ1-6; a possible D gene is TRBD1 (6 bases). The CDR3 is 15 residues long. Germline loops: CDR1 SGHVS, CDR2 FQNEAQ. V was pared by 5 bases and J by 6 bases, with 14 bases between. DNA for the CDR3: TGTGCCAGCAGCGAGGAATTCAGGGGTAATTCACCCCTCCACTTT. As protein: CASSEEFRGNSPLHF.